These T cell receptor beta chains were read from a single sample in a study of T-cell reconstitution after alpha-beta-depleted transplantation in children. TCRdb fed the PCR reads into MiXCR, producing one record per CDR3 protein. The sample records about 110,000 distinct CDR3 sequences, about 6.4% being singletons. Sample: PBMCs, mostly from graft donor cells, taken 360 days after TCRalphabeta/CD19-depleted stem cell transplant. The receptors stem from a male patient aged 2 to 10 who had a stem cell transplant for acute lymphoblastic leukemia, so the T cells may come from the graft donor. Each CDR3 is given with its conserved first and last residue. A D gene is named only where the DNA matches it firmly. Clone size, where shown, is once, few, many, or a class for clones that have expanded.

D gene	V gene	clone size	J gene	CDR3 DNA	CDR3 protein
TRBD1	TRBV7-9	many	TRBJ2-7	TGTGCCAGCAGCCCCCGCGGACAGGCTCTACTCTACGAGCAGTACTTC	CASSPRGQALLYEQYF
NA	TRBV5-5	many	TRBJ2-1	TGTGCCAGCAGCTACGACTTTGACTACAATGAGCAGTTCTTC	CASSYDFDYNEQFF
NA	TRBV19	few	TRBJ2-1	TGTGCCAGTAGTATTCGGGACTCAGAGCAGTTCTTC	CASSIRDSEQFF
NA	TRBV18	few	TRBJ2-3	TGTGCCAGCGCAAGCGGGACAGTTACGCAGTATTTT	CASASGTVTQYF
NA	TRBV29-1	many	TRBJ1-2	TGCAGCGTTCACACAGGGAACTATGGCTACACCTTC	CSVHTGNYGYTF
NA	TRBV27	NA	TRBJ1-6	TGTGCCAGCAGTTTACCCAGGGGAAGTAATTCACCCCTCCACTTT	CASSLPRGSNSPLHF
NA	TRBV5-1	many	TRBJ2-1	TGCGCCAGCAGCTTGGCCGGCCCCGGATCCTACAATGAGCAGTTCTTC	CASSLAGPGSYNEQFF
TRBD1	TRBV28	many	TRBJ2-1	TGTGCCAGCAAGACAGGGGGGGACAATGAGCAGTTCTTC	CASKTGGDNEQFF
NA	TRBV7-8	many	TRBJ2-7	TGTGCCAGCAGCTTAGTCGGGTACGAGCAGTACTTC	CASSLVGYEQYF
NA	TRBV4-1	many	TRBJ2-2	TGCGCCAGCAGCCATGGGAAGACAGGCTCCAGCGGGGAGCTGTTTTTT	CASSHGKTGSSGELFF
NA	TRBV27	few	TRBJ1-3	TGTGCCAGCAGTTGGGCCCGGGGAACTGGAAACACCATATATTTT	CASSWARGTGNTIYF
NA	TRBV7-2	many	TRBJ2-5	TGTGCCAGCAGCTTAGCTCCTCAGATGGAGACCCAGTACTTC	CASSLAPQMETQYF
NA	TRBV25-1	few	TRBJ1-5	TGTGCCAGCAGTGCCGGGTATCAGCCCCAGCATTTT	CASSAGYQPQHF
TRBD1	TRBV7-2	many	TRBJ1-5	TGTGCCAGCAGCGCTTACCCCGGGACAGGGAGCAATCAGCCCCAGCATTTT	CASSAYPGTGSNQPQHF
NA	TRBV3-1	NA	TRBJ2-7	TGTGCCAGCAGCCACTACTCCTACGAGCAGTACTTC	CASSHYSYEQYF
NA	TRBV28	many	TRBJ1-2	TGTGCCAGCAGCCCACTCACGTCCTATGGCTACACCTTC	CASSPLTSYGYTF
NA	TRBV9	many	TRBJ2-1	TGTGCCAGCAGCGCCACAGGCGTCTCCTACAATGAGCAGTTCTTC	CASSATGVSYNEQFF
NA	TRBV29-1	many	TRBJ2-5	TGCAGCGTGTATGGCCGGGGGTTACAAGAGACCCAGTACTTC	CSVYGRGLQETQYF
NA	TRBV5-1	few	TRBJ1-1	TGCGCCAGCAACCTGATGGGGGGGAACACTGAAGCTTTCTTT	CASNLMGGNTEAFF
TRBD1	TRBV28	NA	TRBJ1-2	TGTGCCACCAAACTACAGGGGCCCTACTATGGCTACACCTTC	CATKLQGPYYGYTF
TRBD1	TRBV12-3/TRBV12-4	many	TRBJ2-7	TGTGCCAGCAGCCCACCGGGACAGTGGTACGAGCAGTACTTC	CASSPPGQWYEQYF
NA	TRBV6-2/TRBV6-3	many	TRBJ2-7	TGTGCCAGCAGTTATGGACCAACCGCCTACGAGCAGTACTTC	CASSYGPTAYEQYF
TRBD2	TRBV2	many	TRBJ2-1	TGTGCCAGCAGTGAGGGGACTAGCGGAGGCAATGAGCAGTTCTTC	CASSEGTSGGNEQFF
TRBD1	TRBV11-1	few	TRBJ2-4	TGTGCCAGCAGCTCCTTGCTACTTCCGGGACAGAAAAACATTCAGTACTTC	CASSSLLLPGQKNIQYF
NA	TRBV6-5	NA	TRBJ2-5	TGTGCCAGCAGAGGTGGGAAGACCCAGTACTTC	CASRGGKTQYF
NA	TRBV6-5	NA	TRBJ1-3	TGTGCCAGCAGTTTTTTACCTCCGACAGCATTAGGGTTCACCATATATTTT	CASSFLPPTALGFTIYF
NA	TRBV12-3/TRBV12-4	many	TRBJ1-2	TGTGCCAGCAGTTTAATTTATAAAGCTAACTATGGCTACACCTTC	CASSLIYKANYGYTF
TRBD1	TRBV4-2	many	TRBJ2-7	TGTGCCAGCAGCCACGGCAGGGGGCCAAACGAGCAGTACTTC	CASSHGRGPNEQYF
NA	TRBV13	NA	TRBJ2-1	TGTGCCAGCAGCTCGGGGAAGGGGCAGATCTACAATGAGCAGTTCTTC	CASSSGKGQIYNEQFF
NA	TRBV5-6	many	TRBJ2-2	TGTGCCAGCAGCATGGGGCAGAGTAACACCGGGGAGCTGTTTTTT	CASSMGQSNTGELFF
NA	TRBV5-1	few	TRBJ1-2	TGCGCCAGCAGCTCCCTACACTTTAACTATGGCTACACCTTC	CASSSLHFNYGYTF
NA	TRBV12-3/TRBV12-4	NA	TRBJ2-5	TGTGCCAGCAGATCCGACATAGGGGCAGGAGAGACCCAGTACTTC	CASRSDIGAGETQYF
NA	TRBV6-1	NA	TRBJ2-7	TGTGCCAGCACCGGGCTCGAGCAGTACTTC	CASTGLEQYF
NA	TRBV27	NA	TRBJ2-1	TGTGCCAGCAGTTTGGGGGGACTCCCCTACAATGAGCAGTTCTTC	CASSLGGLPYNEQFF
NA	TRBV20-1	many	TRBJ1-6	TGCAGTGCTAGGAACATTAGCTCCTATAATTCACCCCTCCACTTT	CSARNISSYNSPLHF
TRBD2	TRBV9	many	TRBJ2-1	TGTGCCAGCAGCGTAGCCAGCGGGAGGCGAAATGAGCAGTTCTTC	CASSVASGRRNEQFF
NA	TRBV11-2	many	TRBJ1-1	TGTGCCAGCAGCTTATATCACACTGAAGCTTTCTTT	CASSLYHTEAFF
NA	TRBV5-6	many	TRBJ2-6	TGTGCCAGCAGCTTGGGAAGGGGACGATACTCTGGGGCCAACGTCCTGACTTTC	CASSLGRGRYSGANVLTF
TRBD2	TRBV5-1	many	TRBJ2-7	TGCGCCAGCAGTTTGGGACTAGCGGCTTCCTACGAGCAGTACTTC	CASSLGLAASYEQYF
NA	TRBV4-2	many	TRBJ2-1	TGTGCCAGCAGCCCATGGGGGGATCCCCACAATGAGCAGTTCTTC	CASSPWGDPHNEQFF
NA	TRBV28	few	TRBJ2-7	TGTGCCAGCAGTTTAGGTCTCCTCCACGAGCAGTACTTC	CASSLGLLHEQYF
NA	TRBV4-2	NA	TRBJ2-1	TGTGCCAGCAGCCAAGGGGGGGGGGGCCCTTCCTACAATGAGCAGTTCTTC	CASSQGGGGPSYNEQFF
NA	TRBV4-3	many	TRBJ2-3	TGCGCCAGCAGCCAAGAAGGAACACCCCTTACCACAGATACGCAGTATTTT	CASSQEGTPLTTDTQYF
TRBD1	TRBV24-1	many	TRBJ2-1	TGTGCCACCAGTGATGCCCCGGGACAGGGTAGGGATGAGCAGTTCTTC	CATSDAPGQGRDEQFF
TRBD2	TRBV6-2/TRBV6-3	few	TRBJ2-1	TGTGCCAGCAGTTACAACCGGGGGAGGGATGAGCAGTTCTTC	CASSYNRGRDEQFF
NA	TRBV20-1	many	TRBJ2-7	TGCAGTGCTAGCCCTCCTTACGAGCAGTACTTC	CSASPPYEQYF
TRBD2	TRBV7-9	many	TRBJ2-2	TGTGCCAGCAGCCCGACTAGCGGGGGCCTGAACACCGGGGAGCTGTTTTTT	CASSPTSGGLNTGELFF
TRBD2	TRBV28	many	TRBJ2-1	TGTGCCAGCAGTTTCTGGGCCAGGGCACTAGCGAGGTACAATGAGCAGTTCTTC	CASSFWARALARYNEQFF
NA	TRBV28	NA	TRBJ2-1	TGTGCCAGCAGTTTAACAGCTTACAATGAGCAGTTCTTC	CASSLTAYNEQFF
NA	TRBV6-4	many	TRBJ1-2	TGTGCCAGCAGTAGGGGTGAACACTATGGCTACACCTTC	CASSRGEHYGYTF
NA	TRBV28	NA	TRBJ2-5	TGTGCCAGCAGTTTACTGGCAGGGGCGGGAGAGACCCAGTACTTC	CASSLLAGAGETQYF
NA	TRBV4-3	NA	TRBJ2-2	TGCGCCAGCAGCCAAGAGAGGGGAGGAGGCGGGGAGCTGTTTTTT	CASSQERGGGGELFF